This T cell receptor (beta chain) comes out of a study of Ad26.COV2.S vaccination and SARS-CoV-2 variants. Across the whole study: Each vaccinee took Ad26.COV2.S intramuscularly, once or twice 56 days apart.

Of note for this clone: Its antigen is unknown.

Sequencing used immunoSEQ multiplex PCR; TCRdb keeps in-frame clones, though not all of them. The sample includes 500,000 or so clones, 85% to 90% of them seen just once. The ends were cut back, 0 bases at V and 3 bases at J, with 6 bases in the middle. The CDR3 is 14 amino acids. The germline V gene has CDR1 SGHRS and CDR2 YFSETQ. The treatment is: about 20 received Ad26.COV2.S at low or high dose, single or two shots; 5 received placebo; per-sample allocation not given. The investigators took samples on day 63 after the first vaccine or placebo injection. Study-wide findings and caveats: Breadth measured for non-spike TCRs was similar across vaccine and placebo recipients.

The TCR was taken from a person aged 18-60 years who received the Ad26.COV2.S COVID-19 vaccine or a placebo. The specimen was peripheral blood, collected in a trial of Ad26.COV2.S vaccine versus placebo. The chain has TRBV5-1 and TRBJ2-2; possible D gene TRBD1, 5 bases. The CDR3 reads CASSLGQHTGELFF. The CDR3, as DNA: TGCGCCAGCAGCTTGGGACAGCACACCGGGGAGCTGTTTTTT.